This T cell receptor (beta chain) stems from a study of patients and donors after allogeneic stem cell transplantation. MiXCR was run by TCRdb on the RT-PCR reads, yielding one entry per CDR3 protein. The sample yields roughly 960,000 distinct CDR3 sequences, about a sixth seen once. The CDR3 runs to 14 residues. Germline CDR1 LGHNA, CDR2 YNFKEQ. Trimming left V 3 bases short and J 2 bases short, with 10 bases between. The sequencing sample was made of blood, either unsorted or a sorted T cell fraction (not recorded which). The sequence was collected from a human donor who was either an allogeneic HSCT recipient or a stem cell or donor lymphocyte infusion donor (not recorded which). It is not recorded whose cells these are; they may come from a transplant donor. This chain uses TRBV4-2 with TRBJ2-5; D gene uncertain. The DNA for the CDR3 is TGTGCCAGCAGCCAGGCGACGGTTCAAGAGACCCAGTACTTC. Residues: CASSQATVQETQYF.